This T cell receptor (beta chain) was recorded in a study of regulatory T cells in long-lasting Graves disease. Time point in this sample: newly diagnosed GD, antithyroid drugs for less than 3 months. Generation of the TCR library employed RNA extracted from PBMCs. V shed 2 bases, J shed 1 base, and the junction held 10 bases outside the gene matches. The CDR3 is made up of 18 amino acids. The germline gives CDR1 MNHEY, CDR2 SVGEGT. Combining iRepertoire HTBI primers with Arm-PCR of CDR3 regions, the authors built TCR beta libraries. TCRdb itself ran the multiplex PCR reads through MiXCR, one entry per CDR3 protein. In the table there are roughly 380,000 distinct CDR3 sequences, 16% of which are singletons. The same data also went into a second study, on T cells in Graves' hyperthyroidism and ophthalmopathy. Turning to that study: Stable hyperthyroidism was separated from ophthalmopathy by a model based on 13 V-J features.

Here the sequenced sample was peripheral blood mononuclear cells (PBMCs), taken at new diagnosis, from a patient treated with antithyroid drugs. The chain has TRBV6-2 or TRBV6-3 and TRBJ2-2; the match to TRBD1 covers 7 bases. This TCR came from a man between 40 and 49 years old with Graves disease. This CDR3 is CASSYDRPQGVNTGELFF. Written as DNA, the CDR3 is TGTGCCAGCAGTTACGATCGACCCCAGGGGGTGAACACCGGGGAGCTGTTTTTT.